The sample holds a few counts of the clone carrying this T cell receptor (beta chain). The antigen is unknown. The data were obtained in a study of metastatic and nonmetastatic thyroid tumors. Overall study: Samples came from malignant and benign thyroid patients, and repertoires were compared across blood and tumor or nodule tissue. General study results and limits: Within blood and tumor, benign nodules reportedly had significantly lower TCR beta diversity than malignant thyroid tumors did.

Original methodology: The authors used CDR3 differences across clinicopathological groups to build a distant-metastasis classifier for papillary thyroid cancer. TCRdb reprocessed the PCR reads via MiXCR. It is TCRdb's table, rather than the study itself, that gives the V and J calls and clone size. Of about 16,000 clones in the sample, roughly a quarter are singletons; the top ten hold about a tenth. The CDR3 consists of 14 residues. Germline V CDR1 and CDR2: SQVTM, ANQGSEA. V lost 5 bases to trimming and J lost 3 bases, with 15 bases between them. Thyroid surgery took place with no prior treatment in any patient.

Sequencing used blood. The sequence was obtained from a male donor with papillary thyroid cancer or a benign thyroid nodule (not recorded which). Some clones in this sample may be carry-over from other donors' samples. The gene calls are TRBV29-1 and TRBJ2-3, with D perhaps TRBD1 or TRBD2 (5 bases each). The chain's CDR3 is CSVQAAGPTDTQYF. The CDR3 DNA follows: TGCAGCGTTCAAGCGGCAGGGCCTACAGATACGCAGTATTTT.